Sequencing of this T cell receptor (beta chain) was carried out in a study of CD8 T cells in ankylosing spondylitis. Study-level findings and limits: Significant enrichment of disease-linked clones was reported in matched ankylosing spondylitis synovial fluid. Relatively scarce in peripheral blood, disease-linked clones were CD8+. There was a TCR beta motif, made of eight highly homologous variants, that appeared characteristic of ankylosing spondylitis blood. Prior work had noted some motif variants in reactive arthritis blood and synovial fluid.

TCRdb itself ran the 5' RACE reads through MiXCR, one entry per CDR3 protein. The data show some 42,000 distinct CDR3 sequences, with roughly 2.5% seen just once and 4.6% held by the top ten. This clonotype was counted ten times or more. The target antigen is unknown. This CDR3 has 13 amino acids. What was sequenced was blood, either unsorted or a sorted T cell fraction (not recorded which). The origin of this receptor is a male donor with ankylosing spondylitis or in good health (not recorded which). The chain couples TRBV21-1 to TRBJ2-7. TRBV21-1 is shown as a pseudogene. DNA for the CDR3: TGTGCCAGCAGCAAAGAATGGGAATACGAGCAGTACTTC. Protein product: CASSKEWEYEQYF.